One sample yielded the 19 T cell receptor beta chains listed below, sequenced in a study of neurological immune-mediated disorders. Via MiXCR, TCRdb re-called the 5' RACE reads, giving one row per CDR3 protein. The sample holds over 60,000 distinct CDR3 sequences, 4.5% to 6.5% seen once. The sample comprised PBMCs. The receptors were gathered from a woman in her twenties or thirties with multiple sclerosis.

In this sample, this clonotype turned up many times. The chain links TRBV5-6 to TRBJ1-2; 7 nucleotides match TRBD1. V trimming: 4 bases; J trimming: 0 bases; junction bases outside the gene matches: 6. Germline V lookup: CDR1 SGHDT, CDR2 YYEEEE. The CDR3 runs 15 residues. In DNA, the CDR3 is TGTGCCAGCAGCGGGACAGCTATAGCTAACTATGGCTACACCTTC. Protein product: CASSGTAIANYGYTF.

This clonotype was picked up many times. This chain connects TRBV18 to TRBJ2-7, with 7 bases identical to TRBD1. This CDR3 region has 14 residues. V shed 2 bases, J shed 2 bases, and the junction held 3 bases outside the gene matches. Germline-derived CDR1 and CDR2 are KGHSH and LQKENI. Written as DNA, the CDR3 is TGTGCCAGCTCACCAGGGGACAGCCCCTACGAGCAGTACTTC. Translation: CASSPGDSPYEQYF.

V is TRBV15 and J is TRBJ2-1, with 13 nucleotides matching TRBD2. CDR3 length equals 20 residues. Trimming cost V 0 bases and J 3 bases; bases outside gene matches: 11. Germline CDR1 reads LNHNV; CDR2 reads YYDKDF (reference sequence). The chain's CDR3 is CATSRESLEGLAGFYNEQFF. CDR3 in DNA: TGTGCCACCAGCAGAGAATCGTTGGAGGGACTAGCGGGATTCTACAATGAGCAGTTCTTC.

This clonotype was observed many times. The chain combines TRBV12-3 or TRBV12-4 with TRBJ2-7; the D gene is possibly TRBD1 (6 bases). Between the trimmed V and J ends, which lost 10 bases and 7 bases, there was a span of 23 bases. The CDR3 loop spans 14 amino acids. The CDR3 DNA sequence: TGTGCCACCAGAGAGGTTACAGGGAATCGGGAGCAGTACTTC. Its translation: CATREVTGNREQYF.

The table lists this clonotype with many counts. The rearrangement joins TRBV20-1 to TRBJ2-1; D not resolved. The CDR3 consists of 13 residues. CDR1 DFQATT and CDR2 SNEGSKA come from the germline V gene (reference sequence). Here the CDR3 reads CSVPPSSYNEQFF. DNA of the CDR3: TGCAGCGTCCCCCCGAGCTCCTACAATGAGCAGTTCTTC.

This clonotype was counted only a few times. The rearrangement joins TRBV20-1 to TRBJ2-5, with D maybe TRBD1 (6 bases). The germline V and J ends were trimmed by 4 bases and 3 bases, with 18 bases remaining between them. The CDR3 has 15 amino acids. Germline loops: CDR1 DFQATT, CDR2 SNEGSKA (reference sequence). The CDR3 DNA sequence: TGCAGTGCTAACCCTATTGTGCAGGGGAAAGAGACCCAGTACTTC. The encoded protein is CSANPIVQGKETQYF.

This clonotype was recorded many times. The chain couples TRBV18 to TRBJ2-4; possibly TRBD1 for D (6 bases). V lost 1 base to trimming and J lost 0 bases, with 19 bases between them. CDR3 length: 19 residues. Germline values: CDR1 KGHSH, CDR2 LQKENI. CDR3 loop: CASSPRDTSFKTAKNIQYF. The CDR3 DNA reads TGTGCCAGCTCACCACGGGACACCTCCTTCAAAACAGCCAAAAACATTCAGTACTTC.

This clonotype has a count of ten or more. The J gene is TRBJ1-5, the V gene TRBV6-6, with a possible D match to TRBD1 (6 bases). The germline gives CDR1 MNHNY, CDR2 SVGAGI (reference sequence). The CDR3 spans 16 residues. Trimming pared 11 bases from V and 5 bases from J, leaving 25 bases between. In nucleotides, the CDR3 is TGTGCCGGATCAACCCGTACAGGGTCTAGACATCAGCCCCAGCATTTT. Residues: CAGSTRTGSRHQPQHF.

This clonotype was seen ten or more times. The gene calls are TRBV5-1 and TRBJ1-2, with D maybe TRBD1 (5 bases). Germline V gene lookup returns CDR1 SGHRS and CDR2 YFSETQ. The V and J ends lost 0 bases and 5 bases respectively, with 11 bases between them. The CDR3 is 14 residues long. This chain's CDR3 is CASSLAGVLYGYTF. The CDR3 region has the DNA TGCGCCAGCAGCTTGGCGGGGGTCTTATATGGCTACACCTTC.

This clonotype was detected many times. The V gene is TRBV5-1, the J gene TRBJ2-1, with 15 bases fitting TRBD2. Germline V lookup: CDR1 SGHRS, CDR2 YFSETQ. With 3 bases clipped from V and 7 bases from J, the junction kept 8 bases outside the gene matches. This CDR3 comprises 17 residues. The CDR3 loop reads CASSSGGTSGGFNEQFF. The CDR3 bases are TGCGCCAGCAGCTCCGGAGGGACTAGCGGGGGGTTTAATGAGCAGTTCTTC. Variable domain in full (rest from reference TRBV5-1 and TRBJ2-1): KAGVTQTPRYLIKTRGQQVTLSCSPISGHRSVSWYQQTPGQGLQFLFEYFSETQRNKGNFPGRFSGRQFSNSRSEMNVSTLELGDSALYLCASSSGGTSGGFNEQFFGPGTRLTVL.

This clonotype showed up many times. V gene TRBV20-1 combines with J gene TRBJ2-7; 8 bases are shared with TRBD1. V lost 3 bases, J lost 5 bases, and 3 bases stayed unmatched. CDR1 is DFQATT, CDR2 SNEGSKA, per germline (reference sequence). CDR3 length equals 12 residues. The CDR3 bases are TGCAGTGCTAGGGACAGGGACCACGAGCAGTACTTC. Translation gives CSARDRDHEQYF.

This clonotype occurred many times. J is TRBJ2-3 and V is TRBV5-1; TRBD2 matches 8 bases. Germline-derived CDR1 and CDR2 are SGHRS and YFSETQ. With 0 bases clipped from V and 4 bases from J, the junction kept 4 bases outside the gene matches. CDR3 length equals 15 residues. The CDR3 here is CASSLGGGSSDTQYF. The DNA for the CDR3 is TGCGCCAGCAGCTTGGGCGGGGGGTCGTCAGATACGCAGTATTTT.

This clonotype was counted ten times or more. The chain combines TRBV5-1 with TRBJ2-3, with 12 bases aligning to TRBD2. Trimming at V came to 2 bases and at J to 2 bases, leaving 3 bases not matched to a gene. This CDR3 comprises 16 residues. Germline CDR1 and CDR2: SGHRS and YFSETQ. CDR3: CASSLTSGGLTDTQYF. As DNA, the CDR3 is TGCGCCAGCAGCTTAACTAGCGGGGGGCTCACAGATACGCAGTATTTT. Full variable domain (rest looked up from reference TRBV5-1 and TRBJ2-3): KAGVTQTPRYLIKTRGQQVTLSCSPISGHRSVSWYQQTPGQGLQFLFEYFSETQRNKGNFPGRFSGRQFSNSRSEMNVSTLELGDSALYLCASSLTSGGLTDTQYFGPGTRLTVL.

The genes are TRBV20-1 and TRBJ2-5; TRBD2 might be the D (5 bases). V shed 3 bases and J shed 1 base, with 12 bases lying between them. This CDR3 is 14 amino acids long. The V gene's germline CDR1 is DFQATT and CDR2 SNEGSKA (reference sequence). The CDR3 DNA reads TGCAGTGCTAGGGACCAGCGGCTCCAAGAGACCCAGTACTTC. Amino acid sequence: CSARDQRLQETQYF.

This clonotype was recorded many times. This chain links TRBV12-3 or TRBV12-4 with TRBJ2-1; D may correspond to TRBD1 or TRBD2 (5 bases each). V was cut by 6 bases and J by 8 bases, with 14 bases left in between. The CDR3 totals 13 residues. This chain's CDR3 is CASRAPGADEQFF. CDR3 DNA sequence: TGTGCCAGCAGGGCCCCCGGGGCTGATGAGCAGTTCTTC.

This clonotype has a count of ten or more. The rearrangement joins TRBV20-1 to TRBJ2-3; 10 nucleotides agree with TRBD2. V lost 2 bases to trimming and J lost 4 bases; unmatched junction nucleotides: 3. This CDR3 region has 14 residues. Germline V gene data show CDR1 as DFQATT and CDR2 as SNEGSKA (reference sequence). CDR3 loop: CSARLAGASDTQYF. In DNA, the CDR3 is TGCAGTGCTAGACTAGCGGGAGCTTCAGATACGCAGTATTTT.

The sample holds a few counts of this clonotype. The gene calls are TRBV7-8 and TRBJ2-1; 10 bases match TRBD1. CDR1 and CDR2 (germline): SGHVS, FQNEAQ. Trimming at V came to 5 bases and at J to 4 bases, leaving 5 bases not matched to a gene. The CDR3 runs to 15 residues. CDR3: CASSHDRGQYNEQFF. The CDR3 coding sequence is TGTGCCAGCAGCCACGACAGGGGGCAATACAATGAGCAGTTCTTC.

This clonotype occurred many times. CDR3 sequence (DNA): TGTGCCAGCAGCCGGGGACAGGGGGTCTACGAGCAGTACGTC. Translated, it gives CASSRGQGVYEQYV. The genes are TRBV5-6 and TRBJ2-7; 11 bases align to TRBD1. After removal of 4 bases from V and 3 bases from J, the junction contained 3 bases not matched to a gene. The CDR3 extends over 14 amino acids. Germline CDR1 reads SGHDT; CDR2 reads YYEEEE.

In this sample, this clonotype turned up many times. The rearrangement links TRBV14 to TRBJ2-1; 8 nucleotides line up with TRBD1. Germline assignment: CDR1 SGHDN and CDR2 FVKESK. After removal of 1 base from V and 3 bases from J, the junction contained 5 bases not matched to a gene. The CDR3 has 16 amino acids. CDR3 in DNA: TGTGCCAGCAGCCAAGTCTTCGGGACAGGCTACAATGAGCAGTTCTTC. Its translation is CASSQVFGTGYNEQFF.